This T cell receptor beta chain came from a study of blood T cell repertoires in COVID-19. Study summary: Material from acute and convalescent COVID-19 was sourced from the United States, Italy and Spain. Sources were T cells, B-cell-depleted T cells, or PBMCs; the material itself was cDNA or gDNA.

As processed by the authors: Reference gene primer amplification yielded estimated nucleated cell counts. The repertoire was sequenced with immunoSEQ multiplex PCR; TCRdb's copy has only in-frame clones and lacks some. V and J calls and clone size are those listed in that table; D and trimming were worked out from the DNA. The sample has approximately 20,000 clones; nearly 90% are singletons. The sequence derives from a human donor with active COVID-19. The donor label of this sample is uncertain. What was sequenced was peripheral blood.

CDR3 bases: TGTGCCAGCAGTTTTCAGGCCTATGGCTACACCTTC. The encoded protein is CASSFQAYGYTF. The chain is built from TRBV12-3 or TRBV12-4 and TRBJ1-2; D remains unclear. V was pared by 3 bases and J by 4 bases, with 6 bases between. The CDR3 contains 12 residues.